One sample yielded the 20 T cell receptor beta chains listed below, sequenced in a study of blood T cell repertoires in COVID-19. Profiled with immunoSEQ multiplex PCR; TCRdb holds only in-frame clones, not every one. The sample holds roughly 460,000 clones; roughly 90% are singletons and the top ten take 0.75% to 0.85%. What was sequenced was peripheral blood. All receptors derive from a man between 18 and 29 years old with COVID-19, enrolled during active disease.

This chain links TRBV11-2 with TRBJ2-3; the match to TRBD2 covers 11 bases. This CDR3 region has 16 residues. V shed 5 bases and J 7 bases; nucleotides not matched to a gene: 11. Germline V gives CDR1 SGHAT, CDR2 FQNNGV. The CDR3 region is CASSPSTSGGRNTQYF. Here the CDR3 DNA reads TGTGCCAGCAGCCCTAGCACTAGCGGGGGACGAAATACGCAGTATTTT.

The chain is built from TRBV5-4 and TRBJ2-7; D call uncertain. Germline V gene sequence: CDR1 SGHNT, CDR2 YYREEE (reference sequence). V lost 0 bases and J 4 bases, leaving 11 bases between the germline ends. The CDR3 contains 14 residues. CDR3 protein: CASSLAESPYEQYF. The CDR3 bases are TGTGCCAGCAGCTTGGCGGAGAGCCCTTACGAGCAGTACTTC.

The sample holds one count of this clone. This rearrangement joins TRBV6-1 to TRBJ2-6; D unresolved. The CDR3 covers 15 residues. V lost 3 bases and J 0 bases, leaving 6 bases between the germline ends. Germline CDR1 reads MNHNS; CDR2 reads SASEGT. CDR3 amino acids: CASSEATSGANVLTF. CDR3 bases: TGTGCCAGCAGTGAGGCCACCTCTGGGGCCAACGTCCTGACTTTC.

The rearrangement uses TRBV12-3 or TRBV12-4 and TRBJ2-7; D remains unclear. Trimming took off 7 bases at V and 3 bases at J, with 13 bases between the two ends. The CDR3 spans 13 residues. The CDR3 nucleotides read TGTGCCAGCAACTTGGGCGAGAACTACGAGCAGTACTTC. Translation: CASNLGENYEQYF.

The chain couples TRBV28 to TRBJ1-2, with a possible D match to TRBD1 (6 bases). Trimming took 10 bases from V and 4 from J, leaving 10 bases between them. Germline loops: CDR1 MDHEN, CDR2 SYDVKM. The CDR3 runs to 11 residues. The CDR3 reads CATGQTYGYTF. The CDR3 nucleotides read TGTGCCACCGGACAGACCTATGGCTACACCTTC.

J is TRBJ2-2 and V is TRBV19; D is undetermined. V gave up 4 bases and J gave up 6 bases, with 6 bases separating them. Germline values: CDR1 LNHDA, CDR2 SQIVND (reference sequence). The CDR3 runs 12 residues. The CDR3 coding sequence is TGTGCCAGTAGTAATAGCCCCGGGGAGCTGTTTTTT. It yields the protein CASSNSPGELFF. The variable domain in full, completed from reference TRBV19 and TRBJ2-2, reads DGGITQSPKYLFRKEGQNVTLSCEQNLNHDAMYWYRQDPGQGLRLIYYSQIVNDFQKGDIAEGYSVSREKKESFPLTVTSAQKNPTAFYLCASSNSPGELFFGEGSRLTVL.

The J gene is TRBJ2-1, the V gene TRBV9; 8 nucleotides line up with TRBD2. V dropped 4 bases and J dropped 8; count of bases not matched to a gene: 8. CDR3 length equals 14 residues. The germline gives CDR1 SGDLS, CDR2 YYNGEE. The CDR3 reads CASSRGLDVDEQFF. The CDR3 bases are TGTGCCAGCAGCAGGGGACTAGACGTCGATGAGCAGTTCTTC.

V gene TRBV11-2 combines with J gene TRBJ2-2, with D maybe TRBD1 (6 bases). Trimming removed 7 bases from V and 1 base from J, with 16 bases in between. Looked up from germline, CDR1 is SGHAT and CDR2 is FQNNGV. This CDR3 contains 16 residues. The CDR3 DNA follows: TGTGCCAGCACCTTCGGGAAGGGGGAGAACACCGGGGAGCTGTTTTTT. It specifies CASTFGKGENTGELFF.

This clone is a singleton in its sample. The rearrangement joins TRBV11-2 to TRBJ1-1; 9 positions match TRBD1. This CDR3 region has 14 residues. J was trimmed by 7 bases and V by 1 base; bases with no gene match: 4. The germline gives CDR1 SGHAT, CDR2 FQNNGV. CDR3 DNA: TGTGCCAGCAGCTTAGCTGGGACAGGGATTGAAGCTTTCTTT. Translating it yields CASSLAGTGIEAFF.

This clone occurred many times. V and J are TRBV18 and TRBJ1-1, with D possibly being TRBD1 (5 bases). Germline-derived CDR1 and CDR2 are KGHSH and LQKENI. Trimming cost V 3 bases and J 6 bases, with 20 bases left between them. The length of the CDR3 is 16 residues. The chain's CDR3 is CASSPREAGEQAEAFF. In DNA, the CDR3 is TGTGCCAGCTCACCGAGGGAAGCGGGGGAACAAGCTGAAGCTTTCTTT.

The chain combines TRBV5-5 with TRBJ2-3, with 9 bases lining up with TRBD1. The CDR3 is 15 amino acids. Trimming took 0 bases from V and 1 from J; bases not matched to a gene: 0. Germline assignment: CDR1 SGHKS and CDR2 YYEKEE (reference sequence). CDR3 sequence (DNA): TGTGCCAGCAGCTTGGGGGACAGGGGCACAGATACGCAGTATTTT. Translation: CASSLGDRGTDTQYF.

The chain couples TRBV6-4 to TRBJ1-1; maybe TRBD1 (5 bases). With 6 bases removed from V and 4 bases from J, the gap between germline ends came to 12 bases. The CDR3 totals 13 residues. The V gene's germline CDR1 is MRHNA and CDR2 SNTAGT. As DNA, the CDR3 is TGTGCCAGCAGCGAGGGGAGGGGCACTGAAGCTTTCTTT. Translating gives CASSEGRGTEAFF.

This clone was picked up one time. V and J are TRBV4-2 and TRBJ2-2, with 9 positions matching TRBD2. Per germline, CDR1 LGHNA and CDR2 YNFKEQ. The V gene end was trimmed by 4 bases and the J gene end by 6 bases; junction bases not matched to a gene: 9. The CDR3 runs 16 residues. The CDR3 sequence is CASSPPSRGGPGELFF. The CDR3 nucleotides read TGTGCCAGCAGCCCGCCGTCGCGGGGGGGCCCCGGGGAGCTGTTTTTT.

V gene TRBV6-5 combines with J gene TRBJ1-5; D remains unclear. This CDR3 comprises 13 residues. The V and J ends lost 7 bases and 6 bases respectively, with 13 bases between them. CDR1 and CDR2 (germline): MNHEY, SVGAGI. The CDR3 region has the DNA TGTGCCAGCACACCCCGGGGAGGTCAGCCCCAGCATTTT. It yields the protein CASTPRGGQPQHF.

This chain joins TRBV7-9 and TRBJ1-2; D not certain. The V end lost 5 bases, the J end lost 8 bases, and 15 bases lay between the germline ends. The CDR3 covers 13 residues. The germline CDR1 and CDR2 sequences are SEHNR and FQNEAQ (reference sequence). The CDR3: CASSDQASYGYTF. CDR3 nucleotide sequence: TGTGCCAGCAGCGATCAGGCCTCCTACGGCTACACCTTC.

This chain connects TRBV3-1 (or the pseudogene TRBV3-2) to TRBJ2-1; TRBD2 agrees at 10 bases. In germline, CDR1 is LGHDT, CDR2 YNNKEL (reference sequence). With 2 bases clipped from V and 7 bases from J, the junction kept 8 bases outside the gene matches. The CDR3 is 16 residues long. Here the CDR3 reads CASSQSSGGAVNEQFF. CDR3 sequence (DNA): TGTGCCAGCAGCCAATCGAGCGGGGGGGCCGTGAATGAGCAGTTCTTC.

On this clone: Within the sample, other DNA sequences also encode this same CDR3. The chain couples TRBV12-3 or TRBV12-4 to TRBJ2-7; D is uncertain. The length of the CDR3 is 13 residues. Trimming cost V 5 bases and J 1 base, with 9 bases left between them. The CDR3 nucleotides read TGTGCCAGCAGTCTAACCGGGTCCTACGAGCAGTACTTC. Amino acid sequence: CASSLTGSYEQYF.

Here the CDR3 reads CASSLEGQGVNEQYF. DNA of the CDR3: TGCGCCAGCAGCTTGGAGGGACAGGGGGTTAACGAGCAGTACTTC. This sequence joins TRBV5-1 and TRBJ2-7; 11 nucleotides agree with TRBD1. The CDR3 totals 15 residues. CDR1 and CDR2 (germline): SGHRS, YFSETQ. Trimming removed 0 bases from V and 5 bases from J; junction bases left unmatched: 4. The entire variable domain, with the rest obtained from reference TRBV5-1 and TRBJ2-7, is as follows: KAGVTQTPRYLIKTRGQQVTLSCSPISGHRSVSWYQQTPGQGLQFLFEYFSETQRNKGNFPGRFSGRQFSNSRSEMNVSTLELGDSALYLCASSLEGQGVNEQYFGPGTRLTVT.

The V call is TRBV27, the J call TRBJ1-2, with 10 bases matching TRBD1. V lost 6 bases to trimming and J lost 6 bases; unmatched junction nucleotides: 4. CDR3 length: 13 residues. Per the germline V gene, CDR1 is MNHEY and CDR2 is SMNVEV (reference sequence). CDR3: CASRPTGGNGYTF. In nucleotides, the CDR3 is TGTGCCAGCAGACCGACAGGGGGCAATGGCTACACCTTC.

The chain couples TRBV7-9 to TRBJ2-5, with 11 bases that match TRBD2. CDR1 SEHNR and CDR2 FQNEAQ come from the germline V gene (reference sequence). The CDR3 extends over 17 amino acids. After removal of 6 bases from V and 3 bases from J, the junction contained 12 bases not matched to a gene. DNA for the CDR3: TGTGCCAGCAGGCCTCTTACATCTAGCGGGGGGAAAGAGACCCAGTACTTC. This encodes CASRPLTSSGGKETQYF.